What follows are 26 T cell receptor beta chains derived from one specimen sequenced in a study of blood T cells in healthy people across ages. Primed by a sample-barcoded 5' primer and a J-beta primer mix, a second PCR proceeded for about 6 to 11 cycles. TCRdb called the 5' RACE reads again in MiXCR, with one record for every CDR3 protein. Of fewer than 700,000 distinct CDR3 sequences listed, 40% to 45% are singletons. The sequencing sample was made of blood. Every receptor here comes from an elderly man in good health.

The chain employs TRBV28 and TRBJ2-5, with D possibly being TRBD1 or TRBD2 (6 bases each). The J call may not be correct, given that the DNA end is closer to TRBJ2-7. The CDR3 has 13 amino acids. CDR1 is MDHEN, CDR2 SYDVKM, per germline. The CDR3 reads CALGGQRAHEQYF. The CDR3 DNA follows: TGTGCCTTGGGAGGACAGAGGGCCCACGAGCAGTACTTC.

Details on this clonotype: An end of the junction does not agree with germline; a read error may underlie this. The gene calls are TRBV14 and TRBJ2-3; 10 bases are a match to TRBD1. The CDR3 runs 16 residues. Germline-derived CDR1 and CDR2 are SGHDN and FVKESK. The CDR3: CACSRRQGARLDTQYF. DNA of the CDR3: TGTGCCTGCAGCCGGCGACAGGGGGCTCGGTTAGATACGCAGTATTTT. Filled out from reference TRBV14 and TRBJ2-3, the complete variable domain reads EAGVTQFPSHSVIEKGQTVTLRCDPISGHDNLYWYRRVMGKEIKFLLHFVKESKQDESGMPNNRFLAERTGGTYSTLKVQPAELEDSGVYFCACSRRQGARLDTQYFGPGTRLTVL.

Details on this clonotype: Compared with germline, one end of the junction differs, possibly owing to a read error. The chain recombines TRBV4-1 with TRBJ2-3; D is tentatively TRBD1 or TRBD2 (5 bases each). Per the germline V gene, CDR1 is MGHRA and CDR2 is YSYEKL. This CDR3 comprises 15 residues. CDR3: CASSQVSGKTDSQYF. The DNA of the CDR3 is TGCGCCAGCAGCCAAGTGTCCGGGAAGACAGATTCGCAGTATTTT.

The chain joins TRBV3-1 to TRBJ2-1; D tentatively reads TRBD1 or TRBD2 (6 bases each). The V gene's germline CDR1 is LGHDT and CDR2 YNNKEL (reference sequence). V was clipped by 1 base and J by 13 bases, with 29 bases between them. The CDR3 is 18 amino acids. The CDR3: CASSQVGGPEGFVETQFF. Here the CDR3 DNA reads TGTGCCAGCAGCCAAGTTGGGGGGCCGGAGGGGTTTGTAGAGACCCAGTTCTTC.

The CDR3 loop reads CASSLGRQGGLLETQYF. CDR3 nucleotides: TGTGCCAGCAGTTTAGGTCGGCAGGGTGGGTTGTTGGAGACCCAGTACTTC. The rearrangement links TRBV12-3 or TRBV12-4 to TRBJ2-5; D is possibly TRBD1 (5 bases). CDR3 length: 17 residues. Trimming removed 1 base at V and 5 bases at J, with 20 bases between.

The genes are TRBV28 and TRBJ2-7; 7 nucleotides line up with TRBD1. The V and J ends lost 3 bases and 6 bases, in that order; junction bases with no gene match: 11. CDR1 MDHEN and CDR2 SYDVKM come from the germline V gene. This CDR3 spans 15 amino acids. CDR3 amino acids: CASSFVRQGVAEQYF. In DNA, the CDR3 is TGTGCCAGCAGTTTCGTGCGTCAGGGGGTGGCCGAGCAGTACTTC.

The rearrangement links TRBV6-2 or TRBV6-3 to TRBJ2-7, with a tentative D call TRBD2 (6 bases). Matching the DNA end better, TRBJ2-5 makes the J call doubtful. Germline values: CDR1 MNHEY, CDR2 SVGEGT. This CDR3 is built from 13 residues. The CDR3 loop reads CASSDGSPSTQYF. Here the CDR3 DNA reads TGTGCCAGCAGTGACGGGAGTCCTTCGACCCAGTACTTC.

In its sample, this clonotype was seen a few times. The CDR3 sequence: CSVVPRSLNEQFF. The CDR3 nucleotides read TGCAGCGTTGTGCCTCGGTCTCTCAATGAGCAGTTCTTC. The chain combines TRBV29-1 with TRBJ2-1; D gene unclear. Trimming took 4 bases from V and 6 from J, leaving 13 bases between them. Looked up from germline, CDR1 is SQVTM and CDR2 is ANQGSEA. The CDR3 spans 13 residues.

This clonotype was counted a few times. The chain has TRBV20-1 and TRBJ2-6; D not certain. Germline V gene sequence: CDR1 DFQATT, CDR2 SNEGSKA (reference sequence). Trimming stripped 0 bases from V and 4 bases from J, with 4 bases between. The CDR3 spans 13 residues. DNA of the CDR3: TGCAGTGCTAGAGATATGGGGGCCAACGTCCTGACTTTC. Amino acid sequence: CSARDMGANVLTF.

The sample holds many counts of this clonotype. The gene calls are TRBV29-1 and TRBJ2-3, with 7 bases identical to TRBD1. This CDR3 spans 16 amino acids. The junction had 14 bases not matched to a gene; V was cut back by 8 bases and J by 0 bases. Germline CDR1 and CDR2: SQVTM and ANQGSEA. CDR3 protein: CSCHTTGTASTDTQYF. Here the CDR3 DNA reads TGCAGCTGTCACACAACCGGGACAGCTAGCACAGATACGCAGTATTTT.

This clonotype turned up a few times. DNA of the CDR3: TGTGCCAGCAGTTTATTCGGACAGATTAATTCACCCCTCCACTTT. Translated: CASSLFGQINSPLHF. The chain employs TRBV28 and TRBJ1-6; the D gene is possibly TRBD1 (6 bases). Germline CDR1 reads MDHEN; CDR2 reads SYDVKM. The CDR3 contains 15 residues. V was cut by 1 base and J by 6 bases, with 10 bases left in between.

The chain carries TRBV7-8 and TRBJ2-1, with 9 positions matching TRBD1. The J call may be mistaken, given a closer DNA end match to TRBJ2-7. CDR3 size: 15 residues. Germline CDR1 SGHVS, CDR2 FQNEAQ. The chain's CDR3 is CASSLGQGLYNEQYF. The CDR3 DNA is TGTGCCAGCAGCCTGGGACAGGGTCTCTACAATGAGCAGTACTTC.

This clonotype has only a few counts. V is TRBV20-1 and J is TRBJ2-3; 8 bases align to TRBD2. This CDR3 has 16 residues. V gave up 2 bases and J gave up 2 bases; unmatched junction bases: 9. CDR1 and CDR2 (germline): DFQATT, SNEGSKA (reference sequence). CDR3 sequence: CSARPRLASLTDTQYF. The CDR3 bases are TGCAGTGCTAGACCGCGACTAGCGTCCCTCACAGATACGCAGTATTTT.

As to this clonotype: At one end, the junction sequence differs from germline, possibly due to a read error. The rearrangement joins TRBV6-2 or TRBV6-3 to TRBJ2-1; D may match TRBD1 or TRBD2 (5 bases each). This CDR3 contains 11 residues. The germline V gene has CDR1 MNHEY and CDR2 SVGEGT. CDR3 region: CASSYVDSRVF. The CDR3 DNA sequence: TGTGCCAGCAGTTACGTGGACTCCAGGGTCTTC.

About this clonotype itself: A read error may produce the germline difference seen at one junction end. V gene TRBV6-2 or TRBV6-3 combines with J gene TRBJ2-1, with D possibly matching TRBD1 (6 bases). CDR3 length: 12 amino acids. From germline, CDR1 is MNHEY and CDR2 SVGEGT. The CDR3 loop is CASSPRGYERFF. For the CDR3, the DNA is TGTGCCAGCAGCCCAAGGGGGTATGAGCGGTTCTTC.

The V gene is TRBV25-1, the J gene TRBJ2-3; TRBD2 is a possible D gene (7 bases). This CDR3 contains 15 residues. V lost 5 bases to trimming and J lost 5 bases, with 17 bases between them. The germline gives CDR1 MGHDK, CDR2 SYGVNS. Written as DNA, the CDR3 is TGTGCCAGCAGTCCTGGGGGGGCCCGGGTAGATACGCAGTATTTT. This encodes CASSPGGARVDTQYF. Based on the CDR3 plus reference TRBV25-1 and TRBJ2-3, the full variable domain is EADIYQTPRYLVIGTGKKITLECSQTMGHDKMYWYQQDPGMELHLIHYSYGVNSTEKGDLSSESTVSRIRTEHFPLTLESARPSHTSQYLCASSPGGARVDTQYFGPGTRLTVL.

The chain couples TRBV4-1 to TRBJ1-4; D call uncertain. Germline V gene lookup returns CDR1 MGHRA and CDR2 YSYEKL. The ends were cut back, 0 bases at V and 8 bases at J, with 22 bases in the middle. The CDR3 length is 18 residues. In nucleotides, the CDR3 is TGCGCCAGCAGCCAAGATCTATCGGGGAGCGGGTGGAACGAAAAACTGTTTTTT. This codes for CASSQDLSGSGWNEKLFF.

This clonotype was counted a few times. The CDR3 reads CASSTIKTDTQYF. The CDR3 DNA follows: TGTGCCAGTAGTACCATTAAGACAGATACGCAGTATTTT. This chain links TRBV19 with TRBJ2-3; D is ambiguous. Deletions cut 4 bases from V and 3 bases from J, with 8 bases between. This CDR3 is 13 amino acids long. Germline CDR1 reads LNHDA; CDR2 reads SQIVND (reference sequence).

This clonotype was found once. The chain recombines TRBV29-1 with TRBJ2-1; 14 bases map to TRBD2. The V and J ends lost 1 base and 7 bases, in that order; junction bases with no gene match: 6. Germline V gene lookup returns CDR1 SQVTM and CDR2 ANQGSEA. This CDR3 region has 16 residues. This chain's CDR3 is CSVEARLAGGVNEQFF. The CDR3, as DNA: TGCAGCGTTGAAGCGCGACTAGCGGGGGGGGTAAATGAGCAGTTCTTC.

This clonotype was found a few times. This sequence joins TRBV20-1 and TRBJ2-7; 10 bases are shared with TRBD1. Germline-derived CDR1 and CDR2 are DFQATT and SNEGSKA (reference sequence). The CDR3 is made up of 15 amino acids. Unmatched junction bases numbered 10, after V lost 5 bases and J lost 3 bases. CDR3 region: CSAPVGTGEVYEQYF. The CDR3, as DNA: TGCAGTGCTCCCGTCGGGACAGGGGAAGTCTACGAGCAGTACTTC.

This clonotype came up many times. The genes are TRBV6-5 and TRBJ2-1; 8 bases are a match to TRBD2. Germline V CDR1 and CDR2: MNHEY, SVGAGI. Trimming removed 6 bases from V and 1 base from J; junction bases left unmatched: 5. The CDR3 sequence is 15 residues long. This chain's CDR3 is CASRVTSGSYNEQFF. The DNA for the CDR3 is TGTGCCAGCAGGGTCACTAGCGGTTCCTACAATGAGCAGTTCTTC.

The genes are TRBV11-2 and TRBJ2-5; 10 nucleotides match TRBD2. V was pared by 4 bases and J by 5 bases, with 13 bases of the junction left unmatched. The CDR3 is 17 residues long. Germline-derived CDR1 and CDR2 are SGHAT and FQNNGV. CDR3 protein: CASSSLRPLAGVETQYF. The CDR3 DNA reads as TGTGCCAGCAGCTCCCTTCGTCCGCTAGCGGGAGTCGAGACCCAGTACTTC.

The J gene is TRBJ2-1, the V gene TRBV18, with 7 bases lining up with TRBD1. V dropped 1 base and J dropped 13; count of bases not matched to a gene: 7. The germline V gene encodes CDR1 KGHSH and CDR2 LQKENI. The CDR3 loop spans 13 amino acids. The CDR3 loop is CASSPREGGEQFF. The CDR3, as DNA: TGTGCCAGCTCACCACGTGAAGGGGGCGAACAGTTCTTC. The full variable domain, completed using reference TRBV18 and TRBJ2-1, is NAGVMQNPRHLVRRRGQEARLRCSPMKGHSHVYWYRQLPEEGLKFMVYLQKENIIDESGMPKERFSAEFPKEGPSILRIQQVVRGDSAAYFCASSPREGGEQFFGPGTRLTVL.

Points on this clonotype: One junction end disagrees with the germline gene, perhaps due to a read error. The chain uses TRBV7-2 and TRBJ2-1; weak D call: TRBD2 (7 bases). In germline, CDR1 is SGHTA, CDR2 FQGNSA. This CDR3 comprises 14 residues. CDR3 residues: CASSVRGRGETQFF. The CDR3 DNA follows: TGCGCCAGCAGCGTGAGGGGGAGGGGAGAGACCCAGTTCTTC.

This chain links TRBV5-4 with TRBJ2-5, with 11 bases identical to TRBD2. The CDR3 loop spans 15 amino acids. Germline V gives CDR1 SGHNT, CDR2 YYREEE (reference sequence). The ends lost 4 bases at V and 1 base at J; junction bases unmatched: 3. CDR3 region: CASSPTSGVQETQYF. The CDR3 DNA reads TGTGCCAGCAGCCCGACTAGCGGGGTCCAAGAGACCCAGTACTTC.

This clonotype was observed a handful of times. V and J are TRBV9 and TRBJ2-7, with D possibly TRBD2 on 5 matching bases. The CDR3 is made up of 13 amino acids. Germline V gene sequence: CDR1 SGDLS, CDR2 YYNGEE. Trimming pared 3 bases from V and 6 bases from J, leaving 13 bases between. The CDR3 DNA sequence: TGTGCCAGCAGCGGTCGACTACCCAGCGAGCAGTACTTC. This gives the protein CASSGRLPSEQYF.